Presented here are 6 T cell receptor beta chains from one specimen sequenced in a study of blood T cell repertoires in COVID-19. The protocol was immunoSEQ multiplex PCR, while the TCRdb copy is restricted to in-frame clones and leaves out a portion. The sample shows over 350,000 clones, about 87% of them seen only once. Sample: PBMCs or T cells enriched from blood (not recorded which). The receptors originated from a woman aged 50 to 60 who had recovered from COVID-19.

This chain connects TRBV5-5 to TRBJ1-1, with 9 nucleotides matching TRBD1. Germline V gene data show CDR1 as SGHKS and CDR2 as YYEKEE (reference sequence). Trimming cost V 2 bases and J 4 bases; bases outside gene matches: 9. CDR3 length: 16 amino acids. In nucleotides, the CDR3 is TGTGCCAGCAGCTTTGGGATACAGGGGGCTTTCACTGAAGCTTTCTTT. Its translation: CASSFGIQGAFTEAFF.

The gene calls are TRBV30 and TRBJ2-2; 8 bases map to TRBD2. CDR3 size: 14 residues. J lost 7 bases, V lost 7 bases, and 11 bases had no gene match. The germline V gene encodes CDR1 GTSNPN and CDR2 SVGIG (reference sequence). Written as DNA, the CDR3 is TGTGCCTCCACCGGGACTAGGAGTGTCGGGGAGCTGTTTTTT. This translates into CASTGTRSVGELFF.

This sequence joins TRBV5-6 and TRBJ1-2, with 8 nucleotides matching TRBD1. Trimming cost V 4 bases and J 4 bases; bases outside gene matches: 3. This CDR3 has 13 residues. Germline values: CDR1 SGHDT, CDR2 YYEEEE. The CDR3 DNA sequence: TGTGCCAGCAGCCCCGGGACAGGCTATGGCTACACCTTC. Protein sequence: CASSPGTGYGYTF.

This rearrangement joins TRBV15 to TRBJ1-1; D not certain. V dropped 0 bases and J dropped 7 bases, with 12 bases sitting between them. CDR1 LNHNV and CDR2 YYDKDF come from the germline V gene (reference sequence). The CDR3 runs 14 residues. The DNA for the CDR3 is TGTGCCACCAGCAGAGATCATCTAGCCGTTGAAGCTTTCTTT. Translation: CATSRDHLAVEAFF.

Here the CDR3 DNA reads TGTGCCAGCAGCTTATCTGGGACTAGCACAGATACGCAGTATTTT. Protein sequence: CASSLSGTSTDTQYF. This rearrangement joins TRBV7-2 to TRBJ2-3; D might be TRBD2 (6 bases). The CDR3 totals 15 residues. Germline assignment: CDR1 SGHTA and CDR2 FQGNSA. V was cut by 2 bases and J by 0 bases, with 9 bases left in between.

This chain connects TRBV4-2 to TRBJ1-6; D remains ambiguous. The ends were cut back, 0 bases at V and 1 base at J, with 10 bases in the middle. The CDR3 contains 17 residues. Germline CDR1 reads LGHNA; CDR2 reads YNFKEQ. The CDR3 bases are TGTGCCAGCAGCCAAGATGACAAATGGTCCTATAATTCACCCCTCCACTTT. It specifies CASSQDDKWSYNSPLHF.